This T cell receptor (beta chain) emerged from a study of blood T cells in healthy people across ages. Study findings and constraints: Higher naive T cell percentage went strongly together with higher TCR beta diversity.

A J-beta primer mix and a sample-barcoded 5' primer were used in a second PCR of roughly 6 to 11 cycles. Every molecule of cDNA carried a tag from a template-switch adaptor with 12 random nucleotides. TCRdb recomputed calls from the 5' RACE reads with MiXCR, one row per CDR3 protein. Of roughly 410,000 distinct CDR3 sequences in the sample, 50% to 60% are singletons; the top ten hold over 40%. V dropped 0 bases and J dropped 0 bases, with 9 bases sitting between them. Germline CDR1 DFQATT, CDR2 SNEGSKA (reference sequence). This CDR3 has 15 residues. Points on this clonotype: The antigen remains unidentified.

This chain links TRBV20-1 with TRBJ1-5; D gene ambiguous. Material: blood. The sequence came from a man aged 60-69 years in good health. CDR3 sequence: CSARDGRYSNQPQHF. CDR3 DNA sequence: TGCAGTGCTAGAGATGGGAGGTATAGCAATCAGCCCCAGCATTTT.